The clone carrying this TCR beta chain showed up many times. Antigen: not known. These data belong to a study of CD8 T cells in ankylosing spondylitis. General study points: For ankylosing spondylitis blood, a TCR beta motif of seven to nine highly homologous variants appeared characteristic. Within matched ankylosing spondylitis synovial fluid, disease-linked clones were reportedly significantly enriched. Disease-associated clones were CD8+ and fairly uncommon in peripheral blood. Earlier studies detected some motif variants in reactive arthritis synovial fluid and blood.

Germline CDR1 SGHTA, CDR2 FQGTGA. This CDR3 region has 16 residues. Trimming removed 1 base at V and 2 bases at J, with 14 bases between. Quantitative 5'-RACE was performed with molecular barcodes, and it yielded the TCR beta libraries. A single record per CDR3 protein comes from TCRdb applying MiXCR to the 5' RACE reads. Found here are more than 500,000 distinct CDR3 sequences, about 5.7% of them singletons; the top ten hold roughly 3.5%. The source material was blood, either unsorted or a sorted T cell fraction (not recorded which). This TCR derives from a male donor with ankylosing spondylitis. This chain uses TRBV7-3 with TRBJ1-1; maybe TRBD1 (5 bases). The CDR3 DNA follows: TGTGCCAGCAGCTTAAACGGTCCGGGGCTCAACACTGAAGCTTTCTTT. Translation gives CASSLNGPGLNTEAFF.